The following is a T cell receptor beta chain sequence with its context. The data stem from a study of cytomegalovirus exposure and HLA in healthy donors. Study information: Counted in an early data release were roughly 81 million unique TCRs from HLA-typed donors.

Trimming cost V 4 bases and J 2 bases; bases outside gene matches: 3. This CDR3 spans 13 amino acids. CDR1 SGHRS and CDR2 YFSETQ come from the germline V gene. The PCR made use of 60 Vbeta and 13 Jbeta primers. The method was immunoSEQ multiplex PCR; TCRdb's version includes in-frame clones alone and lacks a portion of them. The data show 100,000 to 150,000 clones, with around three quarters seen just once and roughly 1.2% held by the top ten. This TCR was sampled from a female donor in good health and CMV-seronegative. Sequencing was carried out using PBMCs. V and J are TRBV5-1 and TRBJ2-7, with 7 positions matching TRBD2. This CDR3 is CASSGGTTYEQYF. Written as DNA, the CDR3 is TGCGCCAGCAGCGGCGGGACTACCTACGAGCAGTACTTC.